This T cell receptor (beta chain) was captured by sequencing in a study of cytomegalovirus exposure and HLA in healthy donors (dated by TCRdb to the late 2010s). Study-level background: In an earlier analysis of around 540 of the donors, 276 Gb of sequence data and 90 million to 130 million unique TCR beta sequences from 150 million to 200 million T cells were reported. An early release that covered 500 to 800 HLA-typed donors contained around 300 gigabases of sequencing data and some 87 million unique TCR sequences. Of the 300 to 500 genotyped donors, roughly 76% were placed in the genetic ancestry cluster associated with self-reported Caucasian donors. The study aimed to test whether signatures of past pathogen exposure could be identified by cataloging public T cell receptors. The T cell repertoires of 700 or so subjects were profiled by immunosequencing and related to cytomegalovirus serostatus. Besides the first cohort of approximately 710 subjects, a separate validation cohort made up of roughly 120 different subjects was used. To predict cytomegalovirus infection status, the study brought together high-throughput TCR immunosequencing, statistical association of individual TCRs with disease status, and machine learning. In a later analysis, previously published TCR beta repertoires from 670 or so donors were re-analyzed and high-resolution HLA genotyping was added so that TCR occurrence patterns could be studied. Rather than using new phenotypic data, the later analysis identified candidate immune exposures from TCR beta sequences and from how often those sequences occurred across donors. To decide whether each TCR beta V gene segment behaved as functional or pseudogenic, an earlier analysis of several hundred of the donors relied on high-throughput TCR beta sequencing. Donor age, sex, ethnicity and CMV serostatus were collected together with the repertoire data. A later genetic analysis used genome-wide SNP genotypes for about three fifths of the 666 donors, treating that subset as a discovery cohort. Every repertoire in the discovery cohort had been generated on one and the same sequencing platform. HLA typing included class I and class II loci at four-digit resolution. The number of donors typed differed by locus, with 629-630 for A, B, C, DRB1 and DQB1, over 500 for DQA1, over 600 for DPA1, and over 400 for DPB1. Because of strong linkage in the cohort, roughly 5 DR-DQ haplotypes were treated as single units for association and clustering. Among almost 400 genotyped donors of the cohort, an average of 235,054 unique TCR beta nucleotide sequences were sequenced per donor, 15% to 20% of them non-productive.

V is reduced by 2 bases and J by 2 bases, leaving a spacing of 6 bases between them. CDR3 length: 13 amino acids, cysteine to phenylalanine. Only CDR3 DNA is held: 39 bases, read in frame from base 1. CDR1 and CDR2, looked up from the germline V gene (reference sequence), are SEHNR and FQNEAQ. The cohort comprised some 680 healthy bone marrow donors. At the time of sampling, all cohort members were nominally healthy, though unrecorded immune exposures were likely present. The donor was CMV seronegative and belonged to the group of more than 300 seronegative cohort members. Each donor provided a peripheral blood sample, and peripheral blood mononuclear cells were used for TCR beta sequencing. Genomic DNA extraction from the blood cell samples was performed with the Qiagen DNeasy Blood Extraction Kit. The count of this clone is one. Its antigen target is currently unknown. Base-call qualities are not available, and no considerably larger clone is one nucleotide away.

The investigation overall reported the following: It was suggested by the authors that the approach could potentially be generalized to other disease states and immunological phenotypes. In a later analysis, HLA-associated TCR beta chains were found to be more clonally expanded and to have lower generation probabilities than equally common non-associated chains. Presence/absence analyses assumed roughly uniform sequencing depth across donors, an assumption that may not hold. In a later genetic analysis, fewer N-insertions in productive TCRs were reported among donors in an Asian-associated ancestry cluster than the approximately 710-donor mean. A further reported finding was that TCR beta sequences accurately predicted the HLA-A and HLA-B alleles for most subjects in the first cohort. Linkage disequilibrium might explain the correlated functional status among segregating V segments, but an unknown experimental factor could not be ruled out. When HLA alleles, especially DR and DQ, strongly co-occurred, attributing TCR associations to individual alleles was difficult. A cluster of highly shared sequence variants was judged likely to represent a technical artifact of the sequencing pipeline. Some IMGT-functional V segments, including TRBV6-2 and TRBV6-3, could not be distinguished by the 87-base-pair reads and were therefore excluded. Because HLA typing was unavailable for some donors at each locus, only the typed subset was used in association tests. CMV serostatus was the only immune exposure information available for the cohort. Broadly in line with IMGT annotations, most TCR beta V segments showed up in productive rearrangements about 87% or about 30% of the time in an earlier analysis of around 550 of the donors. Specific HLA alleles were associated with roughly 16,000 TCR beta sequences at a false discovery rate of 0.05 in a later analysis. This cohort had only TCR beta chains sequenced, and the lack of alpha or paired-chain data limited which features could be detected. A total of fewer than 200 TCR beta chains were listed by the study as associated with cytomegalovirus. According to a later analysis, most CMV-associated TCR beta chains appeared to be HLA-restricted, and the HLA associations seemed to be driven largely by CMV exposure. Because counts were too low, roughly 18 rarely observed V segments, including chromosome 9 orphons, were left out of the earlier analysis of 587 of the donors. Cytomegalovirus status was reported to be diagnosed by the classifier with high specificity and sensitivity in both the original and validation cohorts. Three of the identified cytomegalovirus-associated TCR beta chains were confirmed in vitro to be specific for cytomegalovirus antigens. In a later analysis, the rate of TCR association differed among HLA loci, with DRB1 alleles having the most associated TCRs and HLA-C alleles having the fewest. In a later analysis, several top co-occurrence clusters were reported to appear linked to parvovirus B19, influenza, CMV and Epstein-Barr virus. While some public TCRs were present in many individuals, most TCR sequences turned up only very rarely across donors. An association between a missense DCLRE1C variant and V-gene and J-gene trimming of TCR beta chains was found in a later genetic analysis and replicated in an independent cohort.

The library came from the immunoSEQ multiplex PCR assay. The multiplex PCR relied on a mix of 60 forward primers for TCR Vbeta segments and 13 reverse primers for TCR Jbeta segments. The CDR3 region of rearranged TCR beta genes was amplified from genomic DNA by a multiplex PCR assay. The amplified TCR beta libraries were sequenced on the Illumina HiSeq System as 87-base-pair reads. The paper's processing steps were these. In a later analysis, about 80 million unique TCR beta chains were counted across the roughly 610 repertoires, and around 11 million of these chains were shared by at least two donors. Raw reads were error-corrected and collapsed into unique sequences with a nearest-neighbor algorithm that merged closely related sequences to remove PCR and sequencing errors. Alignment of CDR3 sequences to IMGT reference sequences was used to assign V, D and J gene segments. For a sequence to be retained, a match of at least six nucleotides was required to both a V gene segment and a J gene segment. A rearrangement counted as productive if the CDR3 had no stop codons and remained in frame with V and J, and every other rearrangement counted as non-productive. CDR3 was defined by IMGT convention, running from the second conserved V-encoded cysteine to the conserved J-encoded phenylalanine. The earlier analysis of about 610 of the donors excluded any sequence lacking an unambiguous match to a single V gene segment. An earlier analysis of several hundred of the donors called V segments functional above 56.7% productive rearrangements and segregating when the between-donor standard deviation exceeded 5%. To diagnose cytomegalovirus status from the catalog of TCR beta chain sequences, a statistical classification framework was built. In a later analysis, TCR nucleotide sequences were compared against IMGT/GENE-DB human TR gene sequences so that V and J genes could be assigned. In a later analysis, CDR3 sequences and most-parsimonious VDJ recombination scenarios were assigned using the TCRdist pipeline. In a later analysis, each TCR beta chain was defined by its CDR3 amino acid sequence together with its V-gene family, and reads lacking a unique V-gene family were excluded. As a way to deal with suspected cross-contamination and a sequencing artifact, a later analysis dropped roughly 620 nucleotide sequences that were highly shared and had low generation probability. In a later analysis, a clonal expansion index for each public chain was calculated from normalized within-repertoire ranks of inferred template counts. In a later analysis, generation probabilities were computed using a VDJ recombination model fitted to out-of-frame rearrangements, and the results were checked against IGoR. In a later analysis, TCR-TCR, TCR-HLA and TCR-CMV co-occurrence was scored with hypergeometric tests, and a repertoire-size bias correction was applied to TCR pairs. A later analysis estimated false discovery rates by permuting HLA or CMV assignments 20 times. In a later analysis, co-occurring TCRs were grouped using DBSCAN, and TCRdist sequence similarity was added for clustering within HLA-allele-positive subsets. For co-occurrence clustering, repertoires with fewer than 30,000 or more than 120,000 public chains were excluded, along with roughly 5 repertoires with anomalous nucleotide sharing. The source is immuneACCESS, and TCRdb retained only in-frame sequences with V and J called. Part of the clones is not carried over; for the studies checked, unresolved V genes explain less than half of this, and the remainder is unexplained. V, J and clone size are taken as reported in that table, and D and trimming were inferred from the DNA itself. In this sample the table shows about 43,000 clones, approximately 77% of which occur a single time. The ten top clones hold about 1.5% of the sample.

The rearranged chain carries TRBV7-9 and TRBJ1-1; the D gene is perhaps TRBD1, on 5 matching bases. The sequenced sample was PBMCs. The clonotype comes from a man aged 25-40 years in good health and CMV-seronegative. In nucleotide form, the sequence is TGTGCCAGCAGCTTACAGGGCAACACTGAAGCTTTCTTT. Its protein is CASSLQGNTEAFF.